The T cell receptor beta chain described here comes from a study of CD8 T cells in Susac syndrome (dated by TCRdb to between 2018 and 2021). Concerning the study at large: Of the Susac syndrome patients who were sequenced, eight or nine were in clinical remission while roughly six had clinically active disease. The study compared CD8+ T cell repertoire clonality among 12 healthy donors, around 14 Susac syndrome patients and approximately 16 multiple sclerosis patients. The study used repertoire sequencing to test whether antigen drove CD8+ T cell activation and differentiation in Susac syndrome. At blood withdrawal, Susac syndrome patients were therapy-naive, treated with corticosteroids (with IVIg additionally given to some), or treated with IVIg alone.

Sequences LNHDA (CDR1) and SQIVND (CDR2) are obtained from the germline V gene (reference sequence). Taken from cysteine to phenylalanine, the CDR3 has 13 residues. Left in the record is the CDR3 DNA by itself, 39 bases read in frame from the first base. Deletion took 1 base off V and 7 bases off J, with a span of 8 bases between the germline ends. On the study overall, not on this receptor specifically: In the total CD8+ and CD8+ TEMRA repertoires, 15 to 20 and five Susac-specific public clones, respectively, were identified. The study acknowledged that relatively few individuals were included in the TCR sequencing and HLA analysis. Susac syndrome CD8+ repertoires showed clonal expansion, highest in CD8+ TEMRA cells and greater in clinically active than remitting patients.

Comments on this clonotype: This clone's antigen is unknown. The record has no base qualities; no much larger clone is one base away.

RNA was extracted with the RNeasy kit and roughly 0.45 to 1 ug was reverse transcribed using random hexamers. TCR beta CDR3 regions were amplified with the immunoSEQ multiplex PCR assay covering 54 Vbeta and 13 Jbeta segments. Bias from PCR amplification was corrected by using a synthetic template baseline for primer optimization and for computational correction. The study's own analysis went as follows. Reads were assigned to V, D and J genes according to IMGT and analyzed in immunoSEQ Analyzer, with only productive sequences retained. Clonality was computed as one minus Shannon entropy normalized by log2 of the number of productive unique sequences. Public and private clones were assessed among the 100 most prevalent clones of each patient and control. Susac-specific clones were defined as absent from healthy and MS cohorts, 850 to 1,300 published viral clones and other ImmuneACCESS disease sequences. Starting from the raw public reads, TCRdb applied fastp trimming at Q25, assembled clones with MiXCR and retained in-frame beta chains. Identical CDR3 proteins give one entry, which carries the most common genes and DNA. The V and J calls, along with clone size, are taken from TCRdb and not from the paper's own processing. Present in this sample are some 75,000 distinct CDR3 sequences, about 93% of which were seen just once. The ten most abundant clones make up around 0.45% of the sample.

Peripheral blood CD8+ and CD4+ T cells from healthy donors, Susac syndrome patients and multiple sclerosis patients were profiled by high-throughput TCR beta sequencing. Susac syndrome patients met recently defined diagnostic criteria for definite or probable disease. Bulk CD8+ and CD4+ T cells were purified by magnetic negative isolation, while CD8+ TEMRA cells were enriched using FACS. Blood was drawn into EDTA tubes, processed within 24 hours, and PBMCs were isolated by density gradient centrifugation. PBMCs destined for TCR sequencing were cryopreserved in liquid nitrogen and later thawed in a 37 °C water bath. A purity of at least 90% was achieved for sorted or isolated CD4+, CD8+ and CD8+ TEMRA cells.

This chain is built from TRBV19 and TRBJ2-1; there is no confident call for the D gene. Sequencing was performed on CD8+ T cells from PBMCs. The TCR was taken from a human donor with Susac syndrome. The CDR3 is CASSIAGQNEQFF. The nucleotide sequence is TGTGCCAGTAGTATAGCTGGGCAGAATGAGCAGTTCTTC.